This T cell receptor beta chain is from a study of T cell responses to AZD1222 COVID-19 vaccine. Overall study findings and caveats: Once two AZD1222 doses were given, Spike-specific TCR breadth and depth went up.

Method: immunoSEQ multiplex PCR; TCRdb's copy keeps in-frame clones and lacks some. The data hold 180,000 or so clones, with roughly nine tenths observed a single time. A word on this clone: Its cognate antigen is unknown.

This CDR3 contains 16 residues. V was pared by 2 bases and J by 3 bases, with 9 bases of the junction left unmatched. The germline V gene encodes CDR1 KGHSH and CDR2 LQKENI. The gene calls are TRBV18 and TRBJ1-2; 7 nucleotides line up with TRBD1. The receptor's source is an adult who received the AZD1222 COVID-19 vaccine. The sequenced sample was peripheral blood, obtained 28 days after the second AZD1222 dose. The CDR3 loop reads CASSPASQGLDYGYTF. The CDR3 region has the DNA TGTGCCAGCTCACCAGCCTCACAGGGGCTGGACTATGGCTACACCTTC. Filled out from reference TRBV18 and TRBJ1-2, the complete variable domain reads NAGVMQNPRHLVRRRGQEARLRCSPMKGHSHVYWYRQLPEEGLKFMVYLQKENIIDESGMPKERFSAEFPKEGPSILRIQQVVRGDSAAYFCASSPASQGLDYGYTFGSGTRLTVV.